This T cell receptor beta chain is from a study of chemoradiotherapy in HPV16-positive cancers. Whole-study results and caveats: In HPV16-positive patients, HPV-responsive T-cell expansion tracked better recurrence-free survival.

With regard to this clone: Antigen unknown.

Repertoires were sampled repeatedly during chemoradiotherapy. Germline CDR1 and CDR2: MNHEY and SMNVEV (reference sequence). The CDR3 loop spans 15 amino acids. The junction had 3 bases not matched to a gene; V was cut back by 4 bases and J by 2 bases. The assay was immunoSEQ multiplex PCR, and TCRdb's table has in-frame clones only and misses some. The sample shows approximately 12,000 clones, 72% of them seen only once. This sample was taken from a patient who underwent chemoradiotherapy. The V gene is TRBV27, the J gene TRBJ2-1; TRBD1 matches at 9 bases. This sequence originates from a human donor with HPV-associated anogenital cancer. CDR3 loop: CASSSDRGAYNEQFF. In DNA form, the CDR3 reads TGTGCCAGCAGTTCGGACAGGGGAGCCTACAATGAGCAGTTCTTC.